These 29 T cell receptor beta chains share one sample of origin, sequenced in a study of human T cells and chemical hapten exposure (dated by TCRdb to the early 2020s). What the time point label conveys for this sample: pre-sensitization, week 0. The treatment or condition label, as the study defines it: therapeutic diphenylcyclopropenone sensitization with weekly scalp DPC. Libraries came from RACE. The sequencer was a NextSeq 500. TCRdb handled the public reads itself, with Q25 trimming in fastp and clone calling in MiXCR, and kept productive beta chains. Each record represents a unique CDR3 protein, reported with the most common genes and DNA among its rows. The sample table holds about 85,000 distinct CDR3 sequences, of which 8.5% were seen once. The top ten clones comprise 2.5% to 3% of the sample. The sequenced sample was whole blood, obtained in connection with sensitization to the hapten diphenylcyclopropenone (DPC). The source of these receptors is a man aged 40-50 years with alopecia areata. Some clones in this sample may be carry-over from other donors' samples.

There are many counts of this clonotype. V is TRBV5-4 and J is TRBJ2-4; tentative D call: TRBD2 (5 bases). Per germline, CDR1 SGHNT and CDR2 YYREEE (reference sequence). The CDR3 totals 16 residues. V lost 3 bases to trimming and J lost 3 bases, with 16 bases between them. The CDR3 protein is CASSSGVGAVKNIQYF. The CDR3 DNA is TGTGCCAGCAGCTCGGGCGTGGGAGCGGTCAAAAACATTCAGTACTTC.

In its sample, this clonotype was seen a few times. The chain combines TRBV7-9 with TRBJ2-2; no firm D call. Trimming took off 8 bases at V and 6 bases at J, with 13 bases between the two ends. This CDR3 has 13 amino acids. CDR1 and CDR2 from the germline V gene are SEHNR and FQNEAQ (reference sequence). DNA of the CDR3: TGTGCCAGCGGCCGTCACGCGGCCGGGGAGCTGTTTTTT. Protein sequence: CASGRHAAGELFF.

The chain couples TRBV6-2 or TRBV6-3 to TRBJ2-7, with D unresolved. The germline CDR1 and CDR2 sequences are MNHEY and SVGEGT. The CDR3 is made up of 17 amino acids. The V end was cut by 6 bases, the J end by 2 bases, with 23 bases between. The CDR3 spells CASRPGPLLAAAYEQYV. DNA of the CDR3: TGTGCCAGCAGACCAGGCCCCCTTCTGGCGGCAGCCTACGAGCAGTACGTC.

This chain connects TRBV12-3 or TRBV12-4 to TRBJ2-7; tentative D call: TRBD2 (7 bases). The CDR3 has 14 amino acids. V was pared by 5 bases and J by 3 bases, with 14 bases between. The chain's CDR3 is CASSPGGSLYEQYV. CDR3 nucleotides: TGTGCCAGCAGTCCGGGGGGCAGCCTCTACGAGCAGTACGTC.

V is TRBV9 and J is TRBJ2-7; D possibly corresponds to TRBD2 (6 bases). The germline gives CDR1 SGDLS, CDR2 YYNGEE. This CDR3 contains 14 residues. V was shortened by 0 bases and J by 7 bases, with 14 bases between the two germline ends. CDR3 amino acids: CASSVVGGSEEQYF. In nucleotides, the CDR3 is TGTGCCAGCAGCGTAGTCGGGGGATCGGAGGAGCAGTACTTC.

This clonotype was detected only a few times. The CDR3 spells CASTVADSYEQYF. The CDR3 bases are TGTGCCAGCACTGTAGCGGACTCCTACGAGCAGTACTTC. The gene calls are TRBV11-2 and TRBJ2-7, with TRBD2 as a possible D gene (6 bases). The germline CDR1 and CDR2 sequences are SGHAT and FQNNGV. This CDR3 is built from 13 residues. V lost 7 bases and J 0 bases, leaving 10 bases between the germline ends.

In this sample, this clonotype turned up a few times. V gene TRBV6-2 or TRBV6-3 combines with J gene TRBJ2-7; 7 bases map to TRBD2. CDR3 length equals 14 residues. Germline lookup yields CDR1 MNHEY and CDR2 SVGEGT. V lost 4 bases to trimming and J lost 6 bases; unmatched junction nucleotides: 9. CDR3 amino acids: CASSWLGEGSEQYV. The CDR3 nucleotides read TGTGCCAGCAGTTGGCTGGGGGAGGGCTCCGAGCAGTACGTC.

This clonotype was seen ten or more times. The chain joins TRBV6-5 to TRBJ2-1; 12 positions agree with TRBD2. CDR1 and CDR2 (germline): MNHEY, SVGAGI. This CDR3 has 19 residues. Unmatched junction bases numbered 13, after V lost 6 bases and J lost 1 base. The CDR3 here is CASRPKTPTSGSSYNEQFF. The DNA of the CDR3 is TGTGCCAGCAGGCCAAAGACCCCGACTAGCGGGAGTTCCTACAATGAGCAGTTCTTC.

The sample holds a few counts of this clonotype. V is TRBV29-1 and J is TRBJ1-1; 12 positions match TRBD1. Germline-derived CDR1 and CDR2 are SQVTM and ANQGSEA. This CDR3 has 14 amino acids. V lost 2 bases to trimming and J lost 4 bases; unmatched junction nucleotides: 2. The CDR3 nucleotides read TGCAGCGTTGAAAAGGGACAGGGGGCCACTGAAGCTTTCTTT. Its protein product is CSVEKGQGATEAFF.

The chain links TRBV12-5 to TRBJ1-2; D possibly corresponds to TRBD1 (5 bases). Germline V lookup: CDR1 LGHNT, CDR2 FRNRAP. This CDR3 has 14 residues. The V and J ends lost 6 bases and 4 bases respectively, with 15 bases between them. DNA for the CDR3: TGTGCTAGTGGCGTGTGGGGGAATAGCTATGGCTACACCTTC. Residues: CASGVWGNSYGYTF.

This clonotype showed up many times. V gene TRBV6-1 combines with J gene TRBJ2-5; the D call may be TRBD1 or TRBD2 (5 bases each). The CDR3 is 14 residues long. V gave up 6 bases and J gave up 4 bases, with 15 bases separating them. Per the germline V gene, CDR1 is MNHNS and CDR2 is SASEGT. As DNA, the CDR3 is TGTGCCAGCAGGAGGGGCCGACTGGCAGAGACCCAGTACTTC. It yields the protein CASRRGRLAETQYF.

The gene calls are TRBV6-1 and TRBJ2-6; D not resolved. The CDR3 covers 18 residues. Germline V gene data show CDR1 as MNHNS and CDR2 as SASEGT. With 2 bases removed from V and 0 bases from J, the gap between germline ends came to 14 bases. CDR3 sequence reads: CASSELQPQSSGANVLTF. The CDR3, as DNA: TGTGCCAGCAGTGAACTACAGCCCCAGAGCTCTGGGGCCAACGTCCTGACTTTC.

This rearrangement joins TRBV19 to TRBJ1-3, with a possible D match to TRBD1 (5 bases). Between the trimmed V and J ends, which lost 8 bases and 2 bases, there was a span of 13 bases. Germline assignment: CDR1 LNHDA and CDR2 SQIVND (reference sequence). CDR3 length equals 14 residues. The CDR3: CASYSQGPGNTIYF. In nucleotides, the CDR3 is TGTGCCAGTTACTCCCAGGGTCCTGGAAACACCATATATTTT.

This clonotype was detected many times. The chain is built from TRBV29-1 and TRBJ1-3; D might be TRBD1 (5 bases). Trimming left V 7 bases short and J 0 bases short, with 16 bases between. Germline V gene sequence: CDR1 SQVTM, CDR2 ANQGSEA. CDR3 length equals 15 residues. CDR3: CSAESTGRSGNTIYF. CDR3 coding DNA: TGCAGCGCCGAATCAACAGGACGCTCTGGAAACACCATATATTTT.

This clonotype occurred a few times. The chain recombines TRBV4-2 with TRBJ2-1, with 10 nucleotides matching TRBD2. The V segment lost 3 bases and the J segment 6 bases; nucleotides outside the gene matches: 14. There are 18 residues in the CDR3. Germline V gene lookup returns CDR1 LGHNA and CDR2 YNFKEQ. The CDR3 DNA reads as TGTGCCAGCAGCCACTCTGTAGCTAGCGGGAGAGGGGCCAATGAGCAGTTCTTC. It yields the protein CASSHSVASGRGANEQFF.

This clonotype was observed a few times. V gene TRBV5-1 combines with J gene TRBJ2-3; D assignment may be TRBD1 or TRBD2 (5 bases each). Germline V gene sequence: CDR1 SGHRS, CDR2 YFSETQ. The V and J ends lost 0 bases and 2 bases respectively, with 13 bases between them. The CDR3 loop spans 16 amino acids. The CDR3 protein is CASSLVGTDLTDTQYF. The CDR3 DNA follows: TGCGCCAGCAGCTTGGTAGGGACCGACCTCACAGATACGCAGTATTTT.

The chain has TRBV15 and TRBJ2-1, with D possibly matching TRBD2 (5 bases). The length of the CDR3 is 15 residues. Germline lookup yields CDR1 LNHNV and CDR2 YYDKDF (reference sequence). The V end lost 1 base, the J end lost 0 bases, and 7 bases lay between the germline ends. CDR3 sequence reads: CATSRGTLSYNEQFF. The CDR3 bases are TGTGCCACCAGCAGAGGGACTCTCTCCTACAATGAGCAGTTCTTC.

V is TRBV10-3 and J is TRBJ2-1, with TRBD2 matching over 15 bases. Germline CDR1 ENHRY, CDR2 SYGVKD. This CDR3 is 18 amino acids long. V was clipped by 7 bases and J by 7 bases; unmatched bases: 14. The chain's CDR3 is CAINQGLAGGPGMNEQFF. The CDR3 DNA follows: TGTGCCATCAATCAAGGACTAGCGGGAGGGCCTGGTATGAATGAGCAGTTCTTC.

This clonotype appeared a few times. The chain couples TRBV5-5 to TRBJ2-3; either TRBD1 or TRBD2 may fit D (6 bases each). Germline V gene lookup returns CDR1 SGHKS and CDR2 YYEKEE (reference sequence). The CDR3 spans 17 residues. V dropped 3 bases and J dropped 0 bases, with 17 bases sitting between them. Here the CDR3 DNA reads TGTGCCAGCAGCTATAGGCTGGGGGGCCTTAGCACAGATACGCAGTATTTT. Its protein is CASSYRLGGLSTDTQYF.

The table lists this clonotype with a few counts. This rearrangement joins TRBV28 to TRBJ1-2, with TRBD1 as a possible D gene (6 bases). The CDR3 length is 12 residues. Trimming pared 5 bases from V and 5 bases from J, leaving 9 bases between. Germline values: CDR1 MDHEN, CDR2 SYDVKM. Written as DNA, the CDR3 is TGTGCCAGCAGTCCACAGGGTTATGGCTACACCTTC. Translation: CASSPQGYGYTF.

The sample holds a few counts of this clonotype. CDR3 sequence (DNA): TGTGCCAGCAGCCAATCCCGGACTAGCGGGAGGTCTGGGGCCAACGTCCTGACTTTC. As protein: CASSQSRTSGRSGANVLTF. The rearrangement joins TRBV4-2 to TRBJ2-6, with 14 bases aligning to TRBD2. Germline V gene lookup returns CDR1 LGHNA and CDR2 YNFKEQ. The CDR3 covers 19 residues. The V segment lost 2 bases and the J segment 1 base; nucleotides outside the gene matches: 4.

This chain links TRBV12-3 or TRBV12-4 with TRBJ2-2, with 8 bases matching TRBD1. V shed 4 bases, J shed 8 bases, and the junction held 9 bases outside the gene matches. The CDR3 runs 15 residues. The CDR3 protein is CASSSWTGPKGELFF. The DNA of the CDR3 is TGTGCCAGCAGTTCCTGGACAGGGCCAAAGGGGGAGCTGTTTTTT.

The table lists this clonotype with a few counts. J is TRBJ1-4 and V is TRBV7-8; D not resolved. Per germline, CDR1 SGHVS and CDR2 FQNEAQ. Trimming cost V 5 bases and J 7 bases, with 17 bases left between them. The CDR3 totals 15 residues. In DNA, the CDR3 is TGTGCCAGCAGCCCTGACCGACTACCTGGTGAAAAACTGTTTTTT. This sequence encodes CASSPDRLPGEKLFF.

This clonotype was detected many times. The chain carries TRBV25-1 and TRBJ1-5; D unresolved. In germline, CDR1 is MGHDK, CDR2 SYGVNS. Trimming removed 1 base at V and 7 bases at J, with 5 bases between. CDR3 length: 12 amino acids. The CDR3 loop reads CASSEFGQPQHF. The CDR3 DNA reads TGTGCCAGCAGTGAATTTGGGCAGCCCCAGCATTTT.

This clonotype has ten or more counts. This rearrangement joins TRBV6-2 or TRBV6-3 to TRBJ1-5; D remains ambiguous. V was trimmed by 6 bases and J by 0 bases, leaving 15 bases between them. CDR1 is MNHEY, CDR2 SVGEGT, per germline. The CDR3 runs 16 residues. CDR3 loop: CASRNNVVYSNQPQHF. CDR3 DNA: TGTGCCAGCAGAAACAATGTCGTCTATAGCAATCAGCCCCAGCATTTT.

There are a few counts of this clonotype. The genes are TRBV4-2 and TRBJ2-4; 9 nucleotides agree with TRBD2. Germline CDR1 is LGHNA and CDR2 is YNFKEQ. V lost 1 base, J lost 9 bases, and 16 bases stayed unmatched. The CDR3 spans 18 residues. The CDR3 DNA reads TGTGCCAGCAGCCAAGGCGCTGCGCTTTTAGCGGGAGCTGGCATTCAGTACTTC. Translating gives CASSQGAALLAGAGIQYF.

This clonotype occurred many times. V and J are TRBV29-1 and TRBJ1-5; possibly TRBD1 for D (5 bases). Trimming shortened V by 6 bases and J by 9 bases, and 15 bases separated the two germline ends. This CDR3 is built from 12 residues. Germline V gene data show CDR1 as SQVTM and CDR2 as ANQGSEA. The CDR3 reads CSVIDSPGPQHF. The CDR3 DNA follows: TGCAGCGTCATCGACAGTCCCGGGCCCCAGCATTTT.

J is TRBJ2-5 and V is TRBV5-1; 7 bases are shared with TRBD1. The germline V gene has CDR1 SGHRS and CDR2 YFSETQ. The CDR3 contains 16 residues. Unmatched junction bases numbered 10, after V lost 0 bases and J lost 5 bases. This CDR3 reads CASSLEGGVGKETQYF. In DNA form, the CDR3 reads TGCGCCAGCAGCTTGGAAGGGGGCGTAGGAAAGGAGACCCAGTACTTC.

Concerning this clonotype itself: It may be a read error: a sequence one base away is much more abundant. V gene TRBV18 combines with J gene TRBJ1-6; possible D gene TRBD1, 6 bases. The V gene lost 4 bases and the J gene lost 10 bases, with 14 bases spanning the gap. This CDR3 comprises 14 residues. Germline V gene data show CDR1 as KGHSH and CDR2 as LQKENI. This CDR3 is CASSHDRLNSPLHF. CDR3 DNA: TGTGCCAGCTCACACGACAGGTTGAACTCACCCCTCCACTTT.